This T cell receptor (beta chain) derives from a study of CD8 T cells in Susac syndrome. Random hexamers primed reverse transcription of about 0.45 to 1 ug RNA. Multiplex PCR with immunoSEQ amplified the TCR beta CDR3 across 54 Vbeta and 13 Jbeta. In TCRdb, the immunoSEQ multiplex PCR reads were re-called with MiXCR into one record per CDR3 protein. Of 150,000 to 200,000 distinct CDR3 sequences listed, approximately 94% are singletons. TCR beta sequences were obtained from blood CD8+ and CD4+ T cells. Bulk CD8+ and CD4+ cells came from magnetic negative isolation; CD8+ TEMRA by FACS. Sequencing was performed on CD4+ T cells from PBMCs. The sequence derives from a human donor with multiple sclerosis.

The chain's CDR3 is CASSLTPGGFNEQYF. The CDR3 DNA follows: TGTGCCAGCAGCTTAACCCCTGGGGGATTCAACGAGCAGTACTTC. The genes are TRBV7-2 and TRBJ2-7; D may correspond to TRBD1 or TRBD2 (5 bases each). CDR3 length: 15 residues. V lost 2 bases and J 5 bases, leaving 16 bases between the germline ends. Germline assignment: CDR1 SGHTA and CDR2 FQGNSA.